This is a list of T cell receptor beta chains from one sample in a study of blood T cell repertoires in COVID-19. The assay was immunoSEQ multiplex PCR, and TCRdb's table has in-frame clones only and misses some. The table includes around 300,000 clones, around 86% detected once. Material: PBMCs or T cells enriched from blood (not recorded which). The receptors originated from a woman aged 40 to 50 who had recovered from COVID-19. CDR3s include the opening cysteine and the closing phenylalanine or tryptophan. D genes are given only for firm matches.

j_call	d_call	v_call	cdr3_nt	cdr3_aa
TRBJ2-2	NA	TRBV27	TGTGCCAGCAGTTTCCGGAGGGGTTACGGGACCGGGGAGCTGTTTTTT	CASSFRRGYGTGELFF
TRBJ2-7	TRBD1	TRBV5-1	TGCGCCAGCAGCGTAAAAACCGGGACAGCCAGTTACGAGCAGTACTTC	CASSVKTGTASYEQYF
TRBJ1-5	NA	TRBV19	TGTGCCAGTAGTATGCAGGGCCCTCGGCCCCAGCATTTT	CASSMQGPRPQHF
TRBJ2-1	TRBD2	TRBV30	TGTGCCTGGAGTGTAAAGGGGCGGGAGGGTGAGCAGTTCTTC	CAWSVKGREGEQFF
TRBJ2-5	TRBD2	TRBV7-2	TGTGCCAGCAGCTCCAGTCTGAGCGGGGGTGTAGAGACCCAGTACTTC	CASSSSLSGGVETQYF
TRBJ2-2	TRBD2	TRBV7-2	TGTGCCAGCAGGCTGACTAGCGCGAACACCGGGGAGCTGTTTTTT	CASRLTSANTGELFF
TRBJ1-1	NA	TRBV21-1	TGTGCCAGCAGCCCCGCCAAGGACAGCACAGCTTTCTTT	CASSPAKDSTAFF
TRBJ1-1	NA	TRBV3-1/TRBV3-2	TGTGCCAGCAGCCAAGGTACGAACAGACCTCAGAACACTGAAGCTTTCTTT	CASSQGTNRPQNTEAFF
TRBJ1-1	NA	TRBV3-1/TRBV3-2	TGTGCCAGCAGCCCCCCGGGGAGAGGCACTGAAGCTTTCTTT	CASSPPGRGTEAFF
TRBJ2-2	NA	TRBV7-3	TGTGCCAGCAGCCGCTCATCGGCGGAGGAGCTGTTTTTT	CASSRSSAEELFF
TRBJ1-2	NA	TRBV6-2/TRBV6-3	TGTGCCAGCAGCAACCAGATCAACTATGGCTACACCTTC	CASSNQINYGYTF
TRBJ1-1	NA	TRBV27	TGTGCCAGCAGTTTACAGGAAAACACTGAAGCTTTCTTT	CASSLQENTEAFF
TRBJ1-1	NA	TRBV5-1	TGCGCCAGCAGCAGAGGGGGGAACACTGAAGCTTTCTTT	CASSRGGNTEAFF
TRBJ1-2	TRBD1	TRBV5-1	TGCGCCAGCAGCTTGGACCCAGTCGGGACAGGAGCTAACTATGGCTACACCTTC	CASSLDPVGTGANYGYTF
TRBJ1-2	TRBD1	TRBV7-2	TGTGCCAGCAGCTTAGGGACAGGGGTAAACTTAAACTATGGCTACACCTTC	CASSLGTGVNLNYGYTF
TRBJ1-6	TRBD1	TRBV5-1	TGCGCCAGCAGTTGGGGACAGGGGGCGTCTAATTCACCCCTCCACTTT	CASSWGQGASNSPLHF